This is a list of T cell receptor beta chains from one sample in a study of post-analysis software for immune sequencing data. MiXCR, run by TCRdb on the PCR reads, gives a single entry per CDR3 protein. Of under 650,000 distinct CDR3 sequences in the sample, roughly 45% were seen once. The sample comprised blood. The receptor source for this set is a girl between 10 and 17 years old with multiple sclerosis. Each CDR3 is given with its conserved first and last residue. D genes are given only for firm matches. Clone size, where shown, is once, few, many, or a class for clones that have expanded.

J gene | clone size | D gene | V gene | CDR3 DNA | CDR3 protein
TRBJ2-1 | NA | NA | TRBV3-1 | TGTGCCAGCAGCCAAGATTTGGGGGATGCGGCTTACAATGAGCAGTTCTTC | CASSQDLGDAAYNEQFF
TRBJ2-1 | NA | NA | TRBV28 | TGTGCCAGCAGTCTTTACTATGCCACCCATTCTTACAATGAGCAGTTCTTC | CASSLYYATHSYNEQFF
TRBJ2-2 | NA | NA | TRBV6-2/TRBV6-3 | TGTGCCAGCAGGGGGCTTGCCACCGGGGAGCTGTTTTTT | CASRGLATGELFF
TRBJ1-2 | NA | NA | TRBV20-1 | TGCAGCGCCAGGGTCTACTTAGGCGGCTACACCTTC | CSARVYLGGYTF
TRBJ1-5 | NA | TRBD1 | TRBV5-6 | TGTGCCAGCAGCTTTATGACAGGGGCCTATCAGCCCCAGCATTTT | CASSFMTGAYQPQHF
TRBJ2-3 | few | NA | TRBV29-1 | TGCAGCGTTTCTCTCCCCGGGCGCAGCACAGATACGCAGTATTTT | CSVSLPGRSTDTQYF
TRBJ2-1 | few | NA | TRBV4-1 | TGCGCCAGCAGCCAAGCTAGAGGGGAAAATGAGCAGTTCTTC | CASSQARGENEQFF
TRBJ1-1 | few | TRBD1 | TRBV12-3/TRBV12-4 | TGTGCCAGCACCCAAGGACAGGGGGCGGGAATTGAAGCTTTCTTT | CASTQGQGAGIEAFF
TRBJ2-5 | NA | NA | TRBV12-3/TRBV12-4 | TGTGCCAGCAGCCCGCAGACAGAAGAGACCCAGTACTTC | CASSPQTEETQYF
TRBJ2-7 | NA | NA | TRBV6-5 | TGTGCCAGCAGTTACTCGAGGTGGCGGGGAACCTACGAGCAGTACTTC | CASSYSRWRGTYEQYF
TRBJ2-7 | few | NA | TRBV7-2 | TGTGCCAGCAGCCGCCTTATGGGCGAGCAGTACTTC | CASSRLMGEQYF
TRBJ2-7 | once | TRBD2 | TRBV29-1 | TGCAGCGTGGCACGGGGGGACGAGCAGTACTTC | CSVARGDEQYF
TRBJ2-3 | once | TRBD2 | TRBV5-4 | TGTGCCAGCAGCCAGATAGCGGGGACAGATACGCAGTATTTT | CASSQIAGTDTQYF
TRBJ1-5 | NA | TRBD1 | TRBV24-1 | TGTGCCACCAGTGATACCGGGACAGGGGGCGGTCAGCCCCAGCATTTT | CATSDTGTGGGQPQHF
TRBJ2-7 | few | TRBD2 | TRBV20-1 | TGCAGTGCTTTTCCGGGAGGGGCCCCCTACGAGCAGTACTTC | CSAFPGGAPYEQYF
TRBJ2-4 | few | TRBD2 | TRBV12-3/TRBV12-4 | TGTGCCAGCAGTTGGGAGATTGGCGCGGGGGAGCAGTACTTC | CASSWEIGAGEQYF
TRBJ2-7 | once | NA | TRBV29-1 | TGCAGCGTTGGAGGGATTTACTCCTACGAGCAGTACTTC | CSVGGIYSYEQYF
TRBJ1-2 | NA | TRBD1 | TRBV5-1 | TGCGCCAGCAGCCCCCTAGAGGGGGCGAACTATGGCTACACCTTC | CASSPLEGANYGYTF
TRBJ2-7 | NA | NA | TRBV29-1 | TGCAGCGTTGGAAGAGGGGGGAAGAGTGACGAGCAGTACTTC | CSVGRGGKSDEQYF
TRBJ2-1 | few | NA | TRBV11-3 | TGTGCCAGCAGCTCAGCCGGTTCCTACAATGAGCAGTTCTTC | CASSSAGSYNEQFF
TRBJ2-1 | NA | NA | TRBV12-3/TRBV12-4 | TGTGCCAGCAGTCCCTTAACCAGGGGAGACGGTGAGCAGTTCTTC | CASSPLTRGDGEQFF
TRBJ2-3 | NA | TRBD2 | TRBV5-1 | TGCGCCAGCGGACTAGCGGGGGGAATCACAGATACGCAGTATTTT | CASGLAGGITDTQYF
TRBJ2-3 | few | TRBD1 | TRBV3-1 | TGTGCCAGCAGCCCGTGGGACAGGGAAATTTCAGATACGCAGTATTTT | CASSPWDREISDTQYF
TRBJ2-7 | NA | NA | TRBV2 | TGTGCCAGCCGTTCAGCCTCCTACGAGCAGTACTTC | CASRSASYEQYF
TRBJ1-2 | NA | TRBD1 | TRBV19 | TGTGCCAGTAGGGAGGACGGGACAGGAGTTGGAGGCTACACCTTC | CASREDGTGVGGYTF
TRBJ2-5 | NA | NA | TRBV20-1 | TGCAGTGCTAGGAGTGACGCTCGGCGGGAGACCCAGTACTTC | CSARSDARRETQYF
TRBJ1-5 | NA | TRBD1 | TRBV20-1 | TGCAGTGCTAGAGCCCCAGGGGGTAGCAATCAGCCCCAGCATTTT | CSARAPGGSNQPQHF
TRBJ2-7 | few | NA | TRBV7-2 | TGTGCCAGCAGCTTTCTACAGGGTCCGGCCTACGAGCAGTACTTC | CASSFLQGPAYEQYF
TRBJ2-7 | NA | NA | TRBV7-6 | TGTGCCAGCAGCTTAGGGGGCCGGGACGGTCCGCACGAGCAGTACTTC | CASSLGGRDGPHEQYF
TRBJ2-4 | few | TRBD2 | TRBV7-2 | TGTGCCAGCAGGAGAGAACTAGCGAGTGACATTCAGTACTTC | CASRRELASDIQYF
TRBJ1-6 | NA | NA | TRBV5-1 | TGCGCCAGCAGCTTGGTAGCTTCCGATAATTCACCCCTCCACTTT | CASSLVASDNSPLHF
TRBJ2-3 | few | NA | TRBV20-1 | TGCAGTGCTTACAGGGTGGATACGCAGTATTTT | CSAYRVDTQYF
TRBJ2-3 | NA | NA | TRBV12-3/TRBV12-4 | TGTGCCAGCAGCCTTAGGAGTAGAGCAGATACGCAGTATTTT | CASSLRSRADTQYF
TRBJ1-2 | NA | TRBD1 | TRBV6-5 | TGTGCCAGCAGGGCACAGGGGGTGAACGGCTACACCTTC | CASRAQGVNGYTF
TRBJ1-5 | few | NA | TRBV2 | TGTGCCAGCAGTGGGGGGGCAGGCAATCAGCCCCAGCATTTT | CASSGGAGNQPQHF
TRBJ2-1 | few | NA | TRBV10-3 | TGTGCCATCAGTGACATAACCGAAGGTGGGCAGTTCTTC | CAISDITEGGQFF
TRBJ2-3 | NA | NA | TRBV5-1 | TGCGCCAGCAGCGGCGACATCACAGATACGCAGTATTTT | CASSGDITDTQYF
TRBJ1-6 | once | NA | TRBV6-1 | TGTGCCAGCAGAACCGAGAGCTATAATTCACCCCTCCACTTT | CASRTESYNSPLHF
TRBJ2-7 | NA | TRBD2 | TRBV5-5 | TGTGCCAGCAGCCTTTCCGGGACTAGCGTAACCTACGAGCAGTACTTC | CASSLSGTSVTYEQYF
TRBJ2-3 | NA | NA | TRBV20-1 | TGCAGTGCTAGCGCCTCCATTCGTCAAGCGGGTAGCACAGATACGCAGTATTTT | CSASASIRQAGSTDTQYF
TRBJ2-1 | NA | NA | TRBV10-3 | TGTGCCATCAGTCCGGACAGTTTCAATGAGCAGTTCTTC | CAISPDSFNEQFF
TRBJ2-7 | NA | TRBD2 | TRBV12-3/TRBV12-4 | TGTGCCAGCAGTCCGAGACTAGCGGGAGGGCCCCTCCCCTACGAGCAGTACTTC | CASSPRLAGGPLPYEQYF
TRBJ1-2 | NA | NA | TRBV15 | TGTGCCACCAGCAGAGGGGTCCTCTATGGCTACACCTTC | CATSRGVLYGYTF